The entry that follows covers one TCR beta chain sequence. The antigen remains unidentified. Measured with immunoSEQ multiplex PCR; TCRdb has only the in-frame clones, and not every one. The table lists roughly 68,000 clones, around 83% of them singletons. The sample comes from a study of Tregs in tolerant kidney transplant recipients. Study outcomes and limitations: The small number of patients limits these findings pending further validation. Expanding Tregs on activated donor B cells appeared to best identify donor-specific TCRbeta clones.

Trimming at V came to 6 bases and at J to 7 bases, leaving 16 bases not matched to a gene. Germline assignment: CDR1 SNHLY and CDR2 FYNNEI. This CDR3 contains 16 residues. The sequencing input was CD4+ T cells from blood. The source is a human donor in good health. The chain uses TRBV2 and TRBJ1-1; 8 bases line up with TRBD1. CDR3 coding DNA: TGTGCCAGCAGCGCGACAGGGGCCTTCCCGGGCGGTGAAGCTTTCTTT. Protein product: CASSATGAFPGGEAFF.